This TCR beta chain is drawn from a study of blood T cell repertoires in COVID-19. Study-wide background: Specimens from acute and convalescent COVID-19 originated in the United States, Italy and Spain. Sources were T cells, B-cell-depleted T cells, or PBMCs; the material itself was cDNA or gDNA.

In the authors' workflow: Researchers report that nucleated cell counts were estimated from reference gene primer amplification. Here immunoSEQ multiplex PCR was the method, and the copy in TCRdb shows in-frame clones only, minus some. V and J calls and clone size are as listed in that table; D and trimming were resolved from the DNA. The repertoire holds more than 300,000 clones, with around 87% as singletons. Those enrolled in Seattle joined during active infection and were followed longitudinally afterward. The CDR3 length is 14 residues. V was pared by 8 bases and J by 7 bases, with 10 bases of the junction left unmatched. CDR1 is MDHEN, CDR2 SYDVKM, per germline.

The clonotype originates from a woman in her thirties or forties with COVID-19, enrolled during active disease. J is TRBJ1-4 and V is TRBV28, with 7 bases lining up with TRBD1. Source material: peripheral blood. For the CDR3, the DNA is TGTGCCAGCTTAACAGGGGCGGGGGGTGAAAAACTGTTTTTT. Translation gives CASLTGAGGEKLFF.